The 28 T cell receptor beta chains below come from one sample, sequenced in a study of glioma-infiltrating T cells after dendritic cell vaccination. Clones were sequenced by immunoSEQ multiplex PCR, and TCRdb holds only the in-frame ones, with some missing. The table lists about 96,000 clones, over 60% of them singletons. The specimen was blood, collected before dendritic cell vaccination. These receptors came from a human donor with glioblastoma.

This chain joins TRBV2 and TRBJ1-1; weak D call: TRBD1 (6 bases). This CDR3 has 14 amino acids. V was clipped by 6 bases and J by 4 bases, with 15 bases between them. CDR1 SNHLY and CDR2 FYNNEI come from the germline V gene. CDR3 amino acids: CASRTNREGTEAFF. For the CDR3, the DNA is TGTGCCAGCAGAACAAACAGGGAGGGCACTGAAGCTTTCTTT.

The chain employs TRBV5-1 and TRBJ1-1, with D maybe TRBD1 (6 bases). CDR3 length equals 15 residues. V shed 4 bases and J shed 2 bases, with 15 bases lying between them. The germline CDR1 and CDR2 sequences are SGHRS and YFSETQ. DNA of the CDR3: TGCGCCAGCAGCCTCCACGGACAGTTAAACACTGAAGCTTTCTTT. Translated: CASSLHGQLNTEAFF.

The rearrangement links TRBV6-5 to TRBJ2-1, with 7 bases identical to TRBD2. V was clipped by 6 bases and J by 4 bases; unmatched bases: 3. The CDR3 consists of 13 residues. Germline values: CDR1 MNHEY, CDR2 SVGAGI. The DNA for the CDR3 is TGTGCCAGCAGCCCGGGGGGTTACAATGAGCAGTTCTTC. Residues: CASSPGGYNEQFF.

DNA of the CDR3: TGTGCCAGCAGCTGGGGACTAGACCCAGATACGCAGTATTTT. This encodes CASSWGLDPDTQYF. The chain employs TRBV7-6 and TRBJ2-3; 8 positions match TRBD2. J was trimmed by 4 bases and V by 4 bases; bases with no gene match: 4. Germline V gives CDR1 SGHVS, CDR2 FNYEAQ. The CDR3 length is 14 residues.

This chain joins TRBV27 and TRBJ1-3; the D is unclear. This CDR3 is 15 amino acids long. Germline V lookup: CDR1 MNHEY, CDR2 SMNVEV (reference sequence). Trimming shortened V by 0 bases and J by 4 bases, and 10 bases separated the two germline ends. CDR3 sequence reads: CASSLSRGFGNTIYF. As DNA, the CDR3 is TGTGCCAGCAGTTTATCGCGGGGATTCGGAAACACCATATATTTT.

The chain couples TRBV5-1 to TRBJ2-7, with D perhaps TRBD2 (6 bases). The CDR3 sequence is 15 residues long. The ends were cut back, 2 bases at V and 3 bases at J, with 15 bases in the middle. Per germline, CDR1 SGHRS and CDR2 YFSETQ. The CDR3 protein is CASSFRGGLFYEQYF. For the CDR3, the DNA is TGCGCCAGCAGCTTCCGGGGAGGACTATTCTACGAGCAGTACTTC.

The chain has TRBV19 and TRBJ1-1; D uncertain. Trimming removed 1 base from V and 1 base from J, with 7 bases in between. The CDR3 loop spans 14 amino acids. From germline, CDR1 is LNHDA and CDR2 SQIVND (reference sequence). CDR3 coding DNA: TGTGCCAGTAGTATAGTATCCGGGAACACTGAAGCTTTCTTT. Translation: CASSIVSGNTEAFF.

In DNA form, the CDR3 reads TGTGCCAGCAGCCCAGTGAGCGGGAGGTTTGGGGAGACCCAGTACTTC. Its protein is CASSPVSGRFGETQYF. The rearrangement links TRBV7-9 to TRBJ2-5, with TRBD2 matching over 9 bases. After removal of 5 bases from V and 5 bases from J, the junction contained 12 bases not matched to a gene. Looked up from germline, CDR1 is SEHNR and CDR2 is FQNEAQ (reference sequence). This CDR3 comprises 16 residues.

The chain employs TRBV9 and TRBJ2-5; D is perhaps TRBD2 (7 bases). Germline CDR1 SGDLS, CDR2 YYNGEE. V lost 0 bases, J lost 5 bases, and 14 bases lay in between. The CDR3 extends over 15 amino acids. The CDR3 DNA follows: TGTGCCAGCAGCGTAGGAGGGGGGGGATCGGAGACCCAGTACTTC. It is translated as CASSVGGGGSETQYF. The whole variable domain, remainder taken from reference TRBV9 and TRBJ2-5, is DSGVTQTPKHLITATGQRVTLRCSPRSGDLSVYWYQQSLDQGLQFLIQYYNGEERAKGNILERFSAQQFPDLHSELNLSSLELGDSALYFCASSVGGGGSETQYFGPGTRLLVL.

The CDR3 reads CASSGPRQGHNEQFF. The CDR3 coding sequence is TGTGCCAGCAGCGGACCAAGACAGGGACACAATGAGCAGTTCTTC. The V gene is TRBV9, the J gene TRBJ2-1, with 7 bases fitting TRBD1. This CDR3 region has 15 residues. CDR1 and CDR2 from the germline V gene are SGDLS and YYNGEE. V trimming: 3 bases; J trimming: 5 bases; junction bases outside the gene matches: 8.

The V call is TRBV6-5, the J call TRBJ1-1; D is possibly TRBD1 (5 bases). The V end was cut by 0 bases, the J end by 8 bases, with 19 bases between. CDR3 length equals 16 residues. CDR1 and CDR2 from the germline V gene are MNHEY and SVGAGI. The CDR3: CASSYSRGAGRGEAFF. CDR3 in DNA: TGTGCCAGCAGTTACTCGAGGGGCGCAGGGAGGGGAGAAGCTTTCTTT.

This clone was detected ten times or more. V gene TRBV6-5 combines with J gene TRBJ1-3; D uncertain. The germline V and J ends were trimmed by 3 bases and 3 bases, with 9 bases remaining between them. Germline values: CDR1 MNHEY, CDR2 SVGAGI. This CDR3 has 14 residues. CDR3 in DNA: TGTGCCAGCAGTTATGGAGCGGATGGAAACACCATATATTTT. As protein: CASSYGADGNTIYF.

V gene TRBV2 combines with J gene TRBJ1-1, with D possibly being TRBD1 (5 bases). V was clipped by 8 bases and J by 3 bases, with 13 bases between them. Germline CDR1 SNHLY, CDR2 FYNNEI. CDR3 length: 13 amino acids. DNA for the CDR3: TGTGCCAGCGGACAAGAGATGGACACTGAAGCTTTCTTT. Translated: CASGQEMDTEAFF. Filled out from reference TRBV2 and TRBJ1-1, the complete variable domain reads EPEVTQTPSHQVTQMGQEVILRCVPISNHLYFYWYRQILGQKVEFLVSFYNNEISEKSEIFDDQFSVERPDGSNFTLKIRSTKLEDSAMYFCASGQEMDTEAFFGQGTRLTVV.

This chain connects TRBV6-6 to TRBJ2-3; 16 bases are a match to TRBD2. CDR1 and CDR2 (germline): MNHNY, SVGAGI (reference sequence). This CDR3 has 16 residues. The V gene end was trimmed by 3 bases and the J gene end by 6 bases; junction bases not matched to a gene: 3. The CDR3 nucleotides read TGTGCCAGCAGTTATTCGGGACTAGCGGGGGGGGATACGCAGTATTTT. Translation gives CASSYSGLAGGDTQYF.

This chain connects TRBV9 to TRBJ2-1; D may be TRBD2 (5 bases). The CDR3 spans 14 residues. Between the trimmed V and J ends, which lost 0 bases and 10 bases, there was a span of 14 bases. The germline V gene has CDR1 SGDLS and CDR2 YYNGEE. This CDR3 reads CASSVGGSGLEQFF. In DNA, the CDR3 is TGTGCCAGCAGCGTAGGGGGTTCCGGACTCGAGCAGTTCTTC.

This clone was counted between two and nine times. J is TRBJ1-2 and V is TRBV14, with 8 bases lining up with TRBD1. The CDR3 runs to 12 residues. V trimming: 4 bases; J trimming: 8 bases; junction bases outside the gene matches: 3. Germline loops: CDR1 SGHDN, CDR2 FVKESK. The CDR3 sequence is CASSRRQGGYTF. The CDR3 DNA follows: TGTGCCAGCAGCCGACGACAGGGGGGCTACACCTTC.

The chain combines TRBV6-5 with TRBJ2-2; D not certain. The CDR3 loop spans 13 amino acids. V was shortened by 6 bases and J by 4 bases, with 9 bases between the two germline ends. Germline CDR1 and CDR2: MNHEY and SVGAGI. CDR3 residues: CASSADSTGELFF. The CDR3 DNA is TGTGCCAGCAGCGCCGACTCCACCGGGGAGCTGTTTTTT.

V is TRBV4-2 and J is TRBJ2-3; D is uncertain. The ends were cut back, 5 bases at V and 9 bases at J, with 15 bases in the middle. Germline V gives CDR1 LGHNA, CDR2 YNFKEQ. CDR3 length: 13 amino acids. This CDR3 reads CASSSALAETQYF. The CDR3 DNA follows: TGTGCCAGCAGCTCGGCCCTGGCGGAGACGCAGTATTTT.

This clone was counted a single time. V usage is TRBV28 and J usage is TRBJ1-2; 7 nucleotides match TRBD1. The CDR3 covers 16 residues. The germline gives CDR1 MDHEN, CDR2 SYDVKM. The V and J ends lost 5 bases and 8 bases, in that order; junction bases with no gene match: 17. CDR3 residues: CASSRGELQGRGGYTF. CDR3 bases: TGTGCCAGCAGTCGAGGGGAGTTACAGGGGAGAGGCGGCTACACCTTC.

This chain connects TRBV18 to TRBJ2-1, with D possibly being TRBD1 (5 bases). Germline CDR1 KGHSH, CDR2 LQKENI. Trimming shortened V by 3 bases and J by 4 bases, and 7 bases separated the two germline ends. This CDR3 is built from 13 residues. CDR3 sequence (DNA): TGTGCCAGCTCACCCCAGGGTTACAATGAGCAGTTCTTC. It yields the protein CASSPQGYNEQFF.

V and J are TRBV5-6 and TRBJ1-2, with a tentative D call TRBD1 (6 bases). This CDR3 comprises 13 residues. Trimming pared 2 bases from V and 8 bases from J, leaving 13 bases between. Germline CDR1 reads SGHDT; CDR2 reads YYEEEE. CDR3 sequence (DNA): TGTGCCAGCAGCTTCACAGGGAGAGACGGCTACACCTTC. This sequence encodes CASSFTGRDGYTF.

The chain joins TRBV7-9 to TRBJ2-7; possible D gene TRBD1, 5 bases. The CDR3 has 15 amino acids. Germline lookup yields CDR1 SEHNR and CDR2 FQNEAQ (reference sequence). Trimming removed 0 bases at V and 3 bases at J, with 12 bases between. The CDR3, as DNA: TGTGCCAGCAGCTTAGCGCAGGGCTCAGACTACGAGCAGTACTTC. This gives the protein CASSLAQGSDYEQYF. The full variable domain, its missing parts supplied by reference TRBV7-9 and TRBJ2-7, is DTGVSQNPRHKITKRGQNVTFRCDPISEHNRLYWYRQTLGQGPEFLTYFQNEAQLEKSRLLSDRFSAERPKGSFSTLEIQRTEQGDSAMYLCASSLAQGSDYEQYFGPGTRLTVT.

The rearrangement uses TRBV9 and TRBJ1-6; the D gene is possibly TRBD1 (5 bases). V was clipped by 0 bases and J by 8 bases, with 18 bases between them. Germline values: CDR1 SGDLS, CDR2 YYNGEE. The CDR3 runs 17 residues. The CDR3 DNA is TGTGCCAGCAGCGTAGAACCCGACGGGGGAGTTTATTCACCCCTCCACTTT. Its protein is CASSVEPDGGVYSPLHF. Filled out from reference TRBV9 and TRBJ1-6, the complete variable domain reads DSGVTQTPKHLITATGQRVTLRCSPRSGDLSVYWYQQSLDQGLQFLIQYYNGEERAKGNILERFSAQQFPDLHSELNLSSLELGDSALYFCASSVEPDGGVYSPLHFGNGTRLTVT.

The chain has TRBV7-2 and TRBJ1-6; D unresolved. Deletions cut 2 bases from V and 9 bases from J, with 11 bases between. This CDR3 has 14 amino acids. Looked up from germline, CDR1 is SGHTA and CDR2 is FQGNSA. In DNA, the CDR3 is TGTGCCAGCAGCTTAATAGTTAGTGTTTCACCCCTCCACTTT. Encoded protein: CASSLIVSVSPLHF.

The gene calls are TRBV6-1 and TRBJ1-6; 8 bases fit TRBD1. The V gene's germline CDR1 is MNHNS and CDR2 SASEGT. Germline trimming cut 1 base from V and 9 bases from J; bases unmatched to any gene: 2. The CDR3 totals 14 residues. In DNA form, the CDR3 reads TGTGCCAGCAGTGAAGTGACAGGGGTTTCACCCCTCCACTTT. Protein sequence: CASSEVTGVSPLHF.

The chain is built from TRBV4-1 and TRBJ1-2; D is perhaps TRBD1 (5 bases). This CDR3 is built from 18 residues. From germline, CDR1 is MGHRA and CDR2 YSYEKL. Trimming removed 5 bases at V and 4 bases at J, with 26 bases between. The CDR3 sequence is CASSWGTRDAGRVYGYTF. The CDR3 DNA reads TGCGCCAGCAGCTGGGGGACGCGGGACGCTGGACGAGTCTATGGCTACACCTTC.

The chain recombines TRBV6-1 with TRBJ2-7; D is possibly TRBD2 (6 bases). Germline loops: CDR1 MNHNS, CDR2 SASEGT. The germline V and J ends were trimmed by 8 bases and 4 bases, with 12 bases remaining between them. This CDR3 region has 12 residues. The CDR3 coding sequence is TGTGCCAGCGGACATGGGGGGTACGAGCAGTACTTC. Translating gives CASGHGGYEQYF.

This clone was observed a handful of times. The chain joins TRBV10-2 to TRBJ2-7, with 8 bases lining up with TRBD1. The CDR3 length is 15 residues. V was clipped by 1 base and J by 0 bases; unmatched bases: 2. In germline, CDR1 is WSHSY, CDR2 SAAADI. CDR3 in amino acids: CASSEYRGISYEQYF. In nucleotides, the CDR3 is TGCGCCAGCAGTGAGTACAGGGGGATCTCCTACGAGCAGTACTTC.